Listed below are T cell receptor beta chains from one sample, sequenced in a study of T cells expressing NK-cell markers. Reprocessing the 5' RACE reads, TCRdb reports a single entry for every CDR3 protein and omits DNA. The sample table includes roughly 450,000 distinct CDR3 sequences. Source material: blood T cells: a sorted CD56 or NKG2C T cell subset, CD4+ or CD8+ T cells, or bulk PBMC T cells (not recorded which). These receptors were collected from a woman aged 50 to 65 in good health. Each CDR3 is given with its conserved first and last residue.

v_call,j_call,cdr3_length,cdr3_aa
TRBV4-1,TRBJ2-3,15,CASRAVGRNTDTQYF
TRBV28,TRBJ2-3,12,CASSLRQGSQYF
TRBV5-1,TRBJ1-1,14,CASSPVVGGTEAFF
TRBV5-1,TRBJ1-1,12,CASSYPGGEAFF
TRBV11-2,TRBJ2-2,14,CASTVSRNTGELFF
TRBV7-9,TRBJ2-6,17,CASNPPGAYSGANVLTF
TRBV20-1,TRBJ1-1,17,CSARRFRGSGLNTEAFF
TRBV3-1,TRBJ2-3,16,CASSQDGLAATDTQYF
TRBV12-3/TRBV12-4,TRBJ2-3,15,CASSGSGITTDTQYF
TRBV6-2/TRBV6-3,TRBJ2-1,11,CASSYQQTVFF
TRBV27,TRBJ2-1,17,CASSPPGLAGGGNEQFF
TRBV25-1,TRBJ2-2,14,CASRPGTYTGELFF
TRBV5-4,TRBJ2-2,16,CASSPRAQVALGELFF
TRBV11-3,TRBJ2-7,14,CASSLDLGVYEQYF
TRBV7-9,TRBJ1-2,16,CASSLLRDRANYGYTF
TRBV11-2,TRBJ2-5,14,CASSLGSLRETQYF
TRBV29-1,TRBJ2-2,12,CSGGRGTGELFF
TRBV20-1,TRBJ2-1,13,CSVGGRRDNEQFF
TRBV21-1,TRBJ2-3,16,CASSKATIFGTDTQYF
TRBV6-2/TRBV6-3,TRBJ2-3,13,CASSFAAPDTQYF
TRBV20-1,TRBJ2-7,15,CSARERAGSRYEQYF